This T cell receptor beta chain appears in the sequencing data of a study of blood T cell repertoires in COVID-19. At the level of the study: PBMCs, B-cell-depleted T cells, or T cells provided the cDNA or gDNA that made up the material.

Germline CDR1 is LNHDA and CDR2 is SQIVND (reference sequence). This CDR3 is 15 amino acids long. The V end was cut by 6 bases, the J end by 6 bases, with 18 bases between. During active infection, Seattle patients enrolled and were then monitored through disease. The repertoire was sequenced with immunoSEQ multiplex PCR; TCRdb's copy has only in-frame clones and lacks some. Of about 390,000 clones listed, 87% are singletons. Sequences were obtained from peripheral blood. This rearrangement joins TRBV19 to TRBJ1-5, with D unclear. The source is an older woman with COVID-19, enrolled during active disease. The CDR3 reads CASSQQTDPAQPQHF. In DNA, the CDR3 is TGTGCCAGTAGCCAACAGACCGATCCTGCTCAGCCCCAGCATTTT.